This is a list of T cell receptor beta chains from one sample in a study of cytomegalovirus exposure and HLA in healthy donors. Clones were read by immunoSEQ multiplex PCR, and TCRdb kept only the in-frame ones, dropping some. The table includes 150,000 to 200,000 clones, approximately 84% detected once. Sequences were obtained from PBMCs. The source of these receptors is a boy under 18 in good health and CMV-seronegative. The CDR3 runs from the conserved cysteine through the conserved F or W. Fields, in order: J gene, V gene, D gene, clone size, CDR3 DNA, CDR3 protein. A D gene is named only where the DNA matches it firmly. Only some rows state a clone size, as once, few, many or a class for expanded clones.

TRBJ1-4 TRBV7-9 NA NA TGTGCCAGCAGTTCCGCCCCCGGGGTTGATGAAAAACTGTTTTTT CASSSAPGVDEKLFF
TRBJ1-2 TRBV10-3 TRBD1 NA TGTGCCATCAGTGAGGGACAGGGAGAGCTTTATGGCTACACCTTC CAISEGQGELYGYTF
TRBJ2-5 TRBV30 NA NA TGTGCCTGGACAGTTAAAGAGACCCAGTACTTC CAWTVKETQYF
TRBJ1-2 TRBV5-5 NA NA TGTGCCAGCAGTCGACTGAGCTATGGCTACACCTTC CASSRLSYGYTF
TRBJ2-7 TRBV6-6 TRBD2 NA TGTGCCAGCAGTATAGGGCTAGCGGGAGTCGGCGAGCAGTACTTC CASSIGLAGVGEQYF
TRBJ2-1 TRBV5-6 NA NA TGTGCCAGCAGGCTCTGGGAGAACAATGAGCAGTTCTTC CASRLWENNEQFF
TRBJ1-2 TRBV25-1 TRBD1 NA TGTGCCAGCAGTGAATCATGGGGACAGGGGAACTATGGCTACACCTTC CASSESWGQGNYGYTF
TRBJ2-1 TRBV13 TRBD2 NA TGTGCCAGCAGCTTAGGGGGACTAGCGGGAGGAGAGCAGTTCTTC CASSLGGLAGGEQFF
TRBJ2-7 TRBV29-1 TRBD2 NA TGCAGCATATGGGGAAAGCTAGCGGGAGCGGTCGAGCAGTACTTC CSIWGKLAGAVEQYF
TRBJ2-7 TRBV6-1 TRBD2 few TGTGCCAGCAGTGAAGGAGCGGGGGGGTACTACGAGCAGTACTTC CASSEGAGGYYEQYF
TRBJ2-1 TRBV27 NA few TGTGCCAGCAGTTTTGACATGAGCAATGAGCAGTTCTTC CASSFDMSNEQFF
TRBJ2-1 TRBV2 NA NA TGTGCCAGCAGGGGGGGTGAGCAGTTCTTC CASRGGEQFF
TRBJ1-2 TRBV7-9 NA NA TGTGCCAGCAGACGTGGGGGGGATGGCTACACCTTC CASRRGGDGYTF
TRBJ2-1 TRBV6-6 TRBD2 NA TGTGCCCGCATCCCCCCCCCGGGAGGATATATCAATGAGCAGTTCTTC CARIPPPGGYINEQFF
TRBJ2-2 TRBV4-3 NA NA TGCGCCAGCAGCCCCCGAATAGCGGCCGGGGAGCTGTTTTTT CASSPRIAAGELFF
TRBJ1-2 TRBV19 NA few TGTGCCAGTAGTCCCATCTCCCTCCGGTGGACTAGTGGCTACACCTTC CASSPISLRWTSGYTF
TRBJ2-7 TRBV7-9 NA NA TGTGCCAGCAGCACTTACTACGAGCAGTACTTC CASSTYYEQYF
TRBJ2-1 TRBV28 NA NA TGTGCCAGCAGTTACTTGGGGGGTGGCGTAACCTCCTACAATGAGCAGTTCTTC CASSYLGGGVTSYNEQFF
TRBJ2-7 TRBV11-1 NA NA TGTGCCAGCAGCTTAGACAGGGTATCCGAGCAGTACTTC CASSLDRVSEQYF
TRBJ2-3 TRBV5-1 NA once TGCGCCAGCGGCTTGCCGCTTTGGGGACAGGGGGAGACTAGCGGGAGTTCGACAGATACGCAGTATTTT CASGLPLWGQGETSGSSTDTQYF
TRBJ1-6 TRBV7-6 NA NA TGTGCCAGCAGCTTAAGCAGGGACTCCGGCTCCTATAATTCACCCCTCCACTTT CASSLSRDSGSYNSPLHF
TRBJ1-1 TRBV6-5 NA NA TGTGCCAGCAGTTCTTACCCGGTAAAGAACACTGAAGCTTTCTTT CASSSYPVKNTEAFF